This T cell receptor (beta chain) comes out of a study of naive and memory T cell subsets. Germline CDR1 ENHRY, CDR2 SYGVKD. Unmatched junction bases numbered 5, after V lost 2 bases and J lost 6 bases. This CDR3 has 16 amino acids. As for this clonotype: Its antigen is as yet unknown.

The beta constant-region primer was an equimolar mix of two oligonucleotides covering TRBC1 and TRBC2. Ligated cDNA was amplified by four rounds of PCR with nested alpha and beta constant-region primers and SP2. TCRdb re-analysed the UMI-ligation and nested PCR reads in MiXCR, keeping a single row per CDR3 protein. The data contain around 160,000 distinct CDR3 sequences, 15% to 20% of them seen just once; the ten biggest clones take up 0.14% to 0.15%. Overall study results and limits: Diversity fell and Gini index rose from naive through CM, EM, EMRA. Each distinct alpha or beta sequence counts as one clonotype.

The chain has TRBV10-3 and TRBJ2-3, with 13 positions matching TRBD2. The sequenced sample consisted of naive CD4+ T cells from blood. This TCR came from a human donor in good health. Here the CDR3 DNA reads TGTGCCATCAGTGAGGGGACTAGCGGGGTAGGGGATACGCAGTATTTT. This codes for CAISEGTSGVGDTQYF.